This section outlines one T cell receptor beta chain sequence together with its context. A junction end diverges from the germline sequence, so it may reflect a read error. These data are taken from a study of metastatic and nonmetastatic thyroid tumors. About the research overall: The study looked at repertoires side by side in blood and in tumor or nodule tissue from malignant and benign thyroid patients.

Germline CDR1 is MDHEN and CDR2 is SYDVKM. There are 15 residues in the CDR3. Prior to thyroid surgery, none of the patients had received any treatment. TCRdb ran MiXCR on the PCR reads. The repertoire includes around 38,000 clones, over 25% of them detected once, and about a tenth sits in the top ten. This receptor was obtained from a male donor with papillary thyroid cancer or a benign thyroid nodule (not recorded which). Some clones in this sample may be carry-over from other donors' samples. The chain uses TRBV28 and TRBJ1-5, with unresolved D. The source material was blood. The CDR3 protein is CASNLVLCLNHPQHF. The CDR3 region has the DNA TGTGCCAGCAACCTCGTGCTGTGCCTTAATCATCCCCAGCATTTT.